This TCR beta chain appears in the sequencing data of a study of shared clonotypes between healthy human individuals. The method was immunoSEQ multiplex PCR; TCRdb's version includes in-frame clones alone and lacks a portion of them. The table has approximately 480,000 clones, roughly 79% seen once. Germline V gene data show CDR1 as SGHDN and CDR2 as FVKESK. J lost 3 bases, V lost 1 base, and 8 bases had no gene match. CDR3 length equals 18 residues. Material for sequencing was PBMCs. V usage is TRBV14 and J usage is TRBJ2-1, with 11 bases aligning to TRBD1. The origin of this receptor is a woman aged 40-49 years in good health. Some clones in this sample may be carry-over from other donors' samples. CDR3 residues: CASSQADRGRGLYNEQFF. In DNA form, the CDR3 reads TGTGCCAGCAGCCAAGCGGACAGGGGGCGCGGTCTCTACAATGAGCAGTTCTTC.